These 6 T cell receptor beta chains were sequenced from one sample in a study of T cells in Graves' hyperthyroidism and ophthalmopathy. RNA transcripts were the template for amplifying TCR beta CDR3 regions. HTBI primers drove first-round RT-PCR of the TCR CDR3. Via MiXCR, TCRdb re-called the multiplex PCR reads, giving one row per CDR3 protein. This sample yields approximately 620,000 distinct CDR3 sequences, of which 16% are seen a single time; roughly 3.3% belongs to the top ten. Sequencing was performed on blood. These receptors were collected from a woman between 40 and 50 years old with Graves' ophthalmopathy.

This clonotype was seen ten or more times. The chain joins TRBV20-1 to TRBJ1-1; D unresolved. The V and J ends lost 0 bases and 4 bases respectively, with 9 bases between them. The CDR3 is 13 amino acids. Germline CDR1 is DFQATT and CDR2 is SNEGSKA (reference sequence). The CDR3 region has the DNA TGCAGTGCTAGAGACGAGGACCTCACTGAAGCTTTCTTT. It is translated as CSARDEDLTEAFF.

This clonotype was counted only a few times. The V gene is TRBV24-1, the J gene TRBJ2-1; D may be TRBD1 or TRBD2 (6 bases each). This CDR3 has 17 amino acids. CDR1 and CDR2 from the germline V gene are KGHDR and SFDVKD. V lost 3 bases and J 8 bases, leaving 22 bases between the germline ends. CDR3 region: CATSDAGSGATGDEQFF. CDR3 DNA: TGTGCCACCAGTGATGCCGGGTCAGGGGCCACGGGGGATGAGCAGTTCTTC.

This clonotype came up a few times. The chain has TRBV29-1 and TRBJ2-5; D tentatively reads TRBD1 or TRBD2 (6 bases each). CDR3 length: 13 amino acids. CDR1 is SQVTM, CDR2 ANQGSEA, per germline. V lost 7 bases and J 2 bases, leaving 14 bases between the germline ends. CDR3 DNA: TGCAGCGGGGGGGCCAGCGTTCAAGAGACCCAGTACTTC. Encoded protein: CSGGASVQETQYF.

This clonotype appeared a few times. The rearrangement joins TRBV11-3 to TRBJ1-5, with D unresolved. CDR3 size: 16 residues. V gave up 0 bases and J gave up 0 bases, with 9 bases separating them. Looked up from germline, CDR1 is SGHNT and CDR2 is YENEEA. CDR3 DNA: TGTGCCAGCAGCTTAGAAGGTGGCAATAGCAATCAGCCCCAGCATTTT. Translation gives CASSLEGGNSNQPQHF.

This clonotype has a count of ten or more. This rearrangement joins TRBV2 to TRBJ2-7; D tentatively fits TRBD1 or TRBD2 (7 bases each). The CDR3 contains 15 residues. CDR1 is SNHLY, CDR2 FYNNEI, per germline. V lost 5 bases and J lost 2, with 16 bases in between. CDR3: CASSSQGGFAYEQYF. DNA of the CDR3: TGTGCCAGCAGTTCCCAGGGGGGGTTCGCCTACGAGCAGTACTTC.

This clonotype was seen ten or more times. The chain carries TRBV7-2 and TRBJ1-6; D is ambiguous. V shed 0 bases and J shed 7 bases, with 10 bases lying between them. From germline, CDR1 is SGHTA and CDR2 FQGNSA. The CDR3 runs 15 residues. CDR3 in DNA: TGTGCCAGCAGCTTAGCAGAGGGAATAAATTCACCCCTCCACTTT. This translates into CASSLAEGINSPLHF.